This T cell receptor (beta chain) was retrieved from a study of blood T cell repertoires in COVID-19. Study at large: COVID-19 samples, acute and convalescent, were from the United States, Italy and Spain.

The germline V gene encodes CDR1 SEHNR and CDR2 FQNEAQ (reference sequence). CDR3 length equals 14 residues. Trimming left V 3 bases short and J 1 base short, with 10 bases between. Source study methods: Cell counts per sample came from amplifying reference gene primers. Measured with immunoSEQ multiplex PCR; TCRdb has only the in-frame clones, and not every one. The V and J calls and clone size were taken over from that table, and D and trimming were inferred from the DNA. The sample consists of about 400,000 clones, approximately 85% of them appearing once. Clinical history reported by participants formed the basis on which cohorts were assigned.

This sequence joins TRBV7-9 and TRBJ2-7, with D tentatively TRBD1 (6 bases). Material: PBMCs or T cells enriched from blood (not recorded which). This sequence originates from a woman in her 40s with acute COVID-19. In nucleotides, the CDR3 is TGTGCCAGCAGCTTGGGGGCCGGGTCCTACGAGCAGTACTTC. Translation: CASSLGAGSYEQYF.